The 31 T cell receptor beta chains given below trace back to one sample, sequenced in a study of tumor-infiltrating lymphocytes in primary liver carcinoma. Between 20 and 30 mg of unsorted bulk tissue served as the source from which RNA and DNA were co-extracted. Priming with a constant-region primer yielded TCR beta cDNA from around 540 ng total RNA. A slightly modified ARM-PCR protocol with three nested multiplex PCR rounds produced these TCR beta libraries. Forward primers for TRBV1-TRBV30 and a C-beta reverse primer served the first two PCR rounds, at roughly 10 cycles each. TCRdb reprocessed the multiplex PCR reads with MiXCR, giving one entry per CDR3 protein. Among under 130,000 distinct CDR3 sequences listed, roughly 80% were seen once. The material sequenced was liver tumor tissue from sampling region 3. As to subset: tumor region T3, left-lateral pole. The receptors were gathered from a man aged 35 to 55 with primary liver carcinoma and hepatitis B virus infection.

As regards this clonotype: The final CDR3 position lacks the conserved phenylalanine or tryptophan, pointing to a likely read error. No DNA is shown, since the ends of the CDR3 on it are uncertain; the CDR3 is the one TCRdb lists. The chain carries TRBV28 and TRBJ2-7; TRBD1 was called by the table and not checked on the DNA. The CDR3 sequence runs 15 residues, both termini included. Germline CDR1 and CDR2: MDHEN and SYDVKM. The CDR3 is CASRTTGTGSHDQCS.

The CDR3 nucleotides read TGCAGCGATCTCCGGACAGTGGTGAAGGGTGAGCAGTTCTTC. This codes for CSDLRTVVKGEQFF. This chain uses TRBV29-1 with TRBJ2-1, with D perhaps TRBD1 (6 bases). Germline V gene lookup returns CDR1 SQVTM and CDR2 ANQGSEA. This CDR3 has 14 amino acids. The V end lost 7 bases, the J end lost 9 bases, and 22 bases lay between the germline ends.

To note about this clonotype: Sequence at one end of the junction differs from germline and may be a read error. The V call is TRBV12-3 or TRBV12-4, the J call TRBJ2-3; 8 bases fit TRBD1. The length of the CDR3 is 14 residues. The CDR3 region has the DNA TGTCCCAGCAGTCTCACAGGGGGTGGGGATACGCAGTATTTT. Protein: CPSSLTGGGDTQYF.

In the case of this clonotype: No conserved phenylalanine or tryptophan ends this CDR3, so it is likely a read error. The chain combines TRBV11-3 with TRBJ1-5; perhaps TRBD1 as D (5 bases). From germline, CDR1 is SGHNT and CDR2 YENEEA. Trimming left V 0 bases short and J 10 bases short, with 16 bases between. The CDR3 is 15 amino acids. CDR3 coding DNA: TGTGCCAGCAGCTTAGATCTGGGGGTGGTTCAACCCCAGCATTTG. Translation gives CASSLDLGVVQPQHL.

The gene calls are TRBV29-1 and TRBJ1-2; 8 positions match TRBD1. Germline assignment: CDR1 SQVTM and CDR2 ANQGSEA. With 8 bases clipped from V and 8 bases from J, the junction kept 13 bases outside the gene matches. The CDR3 has 13 residues. In DNA form, the CDR3 reads TGCAGCTCTAACCGGGACAGGACCCCCGGCTACACCTTC. Translating it yields CSSNRDRTPGYTF.

Remarks on this clonotype: The junction shows a germline mismatch at one end, possibly a read error. This rearrangement joins TRBV4-1 to TRBJ1-2; D not certain. The CDR3 is 14 amino acids. Looked up from germline, CDR1 is MGHRA and CDR2 is YSYEKL. The CDR3 nucleotides are TGCGCCAGCAGCCAAGACAGGAGGAACTATGGATACACCTTC. It encodes CASSQDRRNYGYTF.

Of note for this clonotype: The germline gene is not matched at one end of the junction; a read error may be the cause. CDR3 DNA: TGCAGCGTTAAAGATGGGAGAGCTAAGACTGAAGCTTTCTTT. Amino acid sequence: CSVKDGRAKTEAFF. V usage is TRBV29-1 and J usage is TRBJ1-1; D call uncertain. This CDR3 spans 14 amino acids. CDR1 is SQVTM and CDR2 is ANQGSEA in the germline V gene.

As for this clonotype: One junction end disagrees with the germline gene, perhaps due to a read error. The chain has TRBV29-1 and TRBJ2-1, with 7 bases aligning to TRBD2. CDR1 SQVTM and CDR2 ANQGSEA come from the germline V gene. This CDR3 comprises 17 residues. The DNA for the CDR3 is TGCAGCGTTGAATGGAGGGGCCTAGCGGAGATCAACAATGAACAGTTCTTC. The encoded protein is CSVEWRGLAEINNEQFF.

The chain has TRBV6-2 or TRBV6-3 and TRBJ2-5; D is unresolved. The V and J ends lost 6 bases and 1 base respectively, with 15 bases between them. This CDR3 contains 15 residues. Germline V CDR1 and CDR2: MNHEY, SVGEGT. The CDR3 loop reads CASSYRVVTQETQYF. The CDR3 coding sequence is TGTGCCAGCAGCTACCGGGTAGTTACCCAAGAGACCCAGTACTTC.

Only one count was recorded for this clonotype. The junction shows a germline mismatch at one end, possibly a read error. The chain is built from TRBV12-3 or TRBV12-4 and TRBJ2-7; 7 bases map to TRBD2. This CDR3 has 14 amino acids. DNA for the CDR3: TGTGCCAGCAGTCGGCTTAACGGGGACTACGAGCTGTACTTC. Translated: CASSRLNGDYELYF.

Regarding this clonotype: Its ends do not fully match the called genes, so a read error is possible. The chain recombines TRBV4-1 with TRBJ2-1; D remains unclear. Germline CDR1 is MGHRA and CDR2 is YSYEKL. The CDR3 is made up of 18 amino acids. In DNA, the CDR3 is TGCGCCAGCAGCCAATATCCCCAACGAGGTCCCACCTACAATGAGCAGATATTC. This gives the protein CASSQYPQRGPTYNEQIF.

In its sample, this clonotype was seen many times. This chain joins TRBV10-2 and TRBJ2-6, with D perhaps assigned TRBD1 or TRBD2 (7 bases each). This CDR3 is built from 15 residues. The germline CDR1 and CDR2 sequences are WSHSY and SAAADI. V gave up 6 bases and J gave up 4 bases, with 13 bases separating them. The chain's CDR3 is CASSRGGGGANVLTF. CDR3 sequence (DNA): TGCGCCAGCAGCAGGGGGGGAGGAGGGGCCAACGTCCTGACTTTC.

A note on this clonotype: No conserved phenylalanine or tryptophan ends this CDR3, so it is likely a read error. It is unclear where the CDR3 begins or ends on the DNA, so no DNA is shown, and the CDR3 is as TCRdb lists it. CDR3 protein: CASSEQGPAGANVLTY. This chain uses TRBV6-1 with TRBJ2-6; the D call in the table, TRBD2, was not verified against the DNA. The CDR3 comprises 16 residues, both ends counted. CDR1 is MNHNS, CDR2 SASEGT, per germline.

Remarks on this clonotype: At one end the junction does not follow the germline gene, possibly because of a read error. The chain is built from TRBV24-1 and TRBJ2-4, with TRBD2 as a possible D gene (6 bases). The CDR3 loop spans 14 amino acids. Germline V gene lookup returns CDR1 KGHDR and CDR2 SFDVKD. The CDR3 here is CTTSAASDRHIQYF. CDR3 DNA: TGTACCACCAGTGCCGCTAGCGATCGTCACATTCAGTACTTC.

Comment on this clonotype: The CDR3 does not close with the conserved phenylalanine or tryptophan, likely indicating a read error. It is unclear where the CDR3 begins or ends on the DNA, so no DNA is shown, and the CDR3 is as TCRdb lists it. Here the CDR3 reads CASSLNANEHFL. The chain is built from TRBV11-3 and TRBJ2-1. The CDR3 spans 12 residues, counting both ends. The germline CDR1 and CDR2 sequences are SGHNT and YENEEA.

With regard to this clonotype: The junction differs from germline at one of its ends, possibly a read error. The chain links TRBV5-1 to TRBJ2-1; no definite D call. Germline V gives CDR1 SGHRS, CDR2 YFSETQ. This CDR3 has 16 amino acids. CDR3 nucleotides: TGCGCGAGCAGCCTGACCGGGCCCACCTCCTACAATGAGCAGTTCTTC. Encoded protein: CASSLTGPTSYNEQFF. The whole variable domain, remainder taken from reference TRBV5-1 and TRBJ2-1, is KAGVTQTPRYLIKTRGQQVTLSCSPISGHRSVSWYQQTPGQGLQFLFEYFSETQRNKGNFPGRFSGRQFSNSRSEMNVSTLELGDSALYLCASSLTGPTSYNEQFFGPGTRLTVL.

Worth noting for this clonotype: A read error may produce the germline difference seen at one junction end. The genes are TRBV6-6 and TRBJ2-1; D is unresolved. CDR3 size: 14 residues. CDR1 is MNHNY, CDR2 SVGAGI, per germline (reference sequence). CDR3 DNA sequence: TGTCCCAGCACTAACGTGAGCTCCTACAATGAGCAGTTCTTC. Protein: CPSTNVSSYNEQFF.

The chain is built from TRBV11-2 and TRBJ2-1, with a weak D call TRBD1 (5 bases). The length of the CDR3 is 17 residues. CDR1 is SGHAT and CDR2 is FQNNGV in the germline V gene. Trimming shortened V by 0 bases and J by 5 bases, and 17 bases separated the two germline ends. The CDR3 DNA is TGTGCCAGCAGCTTAGATAGGGGTGCGAGGTTCCACAATGAGCAGTTCTTC. This sequence encodes CASSLDRGARFHNEQFF.

In the case of this clonotype: Sequence at one end of the junction differs from germline and may be a read error. The chain joins TRBV5-6 to TRBJ1-1, with D possibly being TRBD1 (6 bases). Germline lookup yields CDR1 SGHDT and CDR2 YYEEEE. The CDR3 has 14 residues. CDR3 in amino acids: CASSARRGRTEGFF. In nucleotides, the CDR3 is TGTGCCAGCAGCGCACGACGGGGGCGGACTGAAGGTTTCTTT. The variable domain in full, completed from reference TRBV5-6 and TRBJ1-1, reads DAGVTQSPTHLIKTRGQQVTLRCSPKSGHDTVSWYQQALGQGPQFIFQYYEEEERQRGNFPDRFSGHQFPNYSSELNVNALLLGDSALYLCASSARRGRTEGFFGQGTRLTVV.

This clonotype was detected many times. V is TRBV5-6 and J is TRBJ1-2; the D is unclear. CDR1 is SGHDT and CDR2 is YYEEEE in the germline V gene. Trimming cost V 1 base and J 0 bases, with 13 bases left between them. This CDR3 spans 16 amino acids. The CDR3 DNA reads TGTGCCAGCAGCTTGAGTTCGCTCTCGGCTAACTATGGCTACACCTTC. It encodes CASSLSSLSANYGYTF.

With respect to this clonotype: Germline is not matched at one junction end, which may reflect a read error. The V gene is TRBV4-2, the J gene TRBJ2-1; 7 positions agree with TRBD1. Looked up from germline, CDR1 is LGHNA and CDR2 is YNFKEQ. There are 16 residues in the CDR3. CDR3 sequence reads: CASSHAGEQGYNEQFF. The CDR3 DNA follows: TGTGCGAGCAGCCACGCCGGGGAACAGGGGTACAATGAGCAGTTCTTC.

The chain couples TRBV5-4 to TRBJ2-3; the D gene could be TRBD1 or TRBD2 (5 bases each). This CDR3 region has 16 residues. V gave up 6 bases and J gave up 5 bases, with 22 bases separating them. The germline V gene has CDR1 SGHNT and CDR2 YYREEE (reference sequence). This chain's CDR3 is CASNFPGPSAGDTQYF. DNA for the CDR3: TGTGCCAGCAACTTTCCGGGACCCTCGGCGGGAGATACGCAGTATTTT.

Comment on this clonotype: The junction differs from germline at one of its ends, possibly a read error. The chain uses TRBV6-2 or TRBV6-3 and TRBJ2-5; D possibly matches TRBD1 or TRBD2 (5 bases each). The CDR3 sequence is 18 residues long. In germline, CDR1 is MNHEY, CDR2 SVGEGT. The CDR3 coding sequence is TGTGCCAGTAGTTCCCACCCTCGGGACCCCCTGTACCAAGAGACCCGGTACTTC. This encodes CASSSHPRDPLYQETRYF.

Points on this clonotype: At one end the junction does not follow the germline gene, possibly because of a read error. The rearrangement uses TRBV4-2 and TRBJ2-7; 7 bases agree with TRBD2. The CDR3 runs to 16 residues. The germline V gene has CDR1 LGHNA and CDR2 YNFKEQ. Written as DNA, the CDR3 is TGTGCCAGCAGCCAAGATAGGGGTAGCGGGTACTACGAGCAATATTTC. Protein product: CASSQDRGSGYYEQYF.

This clonotype was recorded at least ten times. A much larger clone sits a single nucleotide away, making a read error possible. The chain combines TRBV6-5 with TRBJ1-4; D gene unclear. This CDR3 has 12 amino acids. In germline, CDR1 is MNHEY, CDR2 SVGAGI. This CDR3 is CASGRENGKLFF. CDR3 coding DNA: TGTGCCAGCGGGCGGGAGAATGGAAAACTGTTTTTT.

This chain uses TRBV19 with TRBJ2-1; 7 bases are a match to TRBD2. The V segment lost 3 bases and the J segment 6 bases; nucleotides outside the gene matches: 5. Germline values: CDR1 LNHDA, CDR2 SQIVND (reference sequence). The CDR3 is 14 residues long. The CDR3 protein is CASSMRGRANEQFF. CDR3 DNA: TGTGCCAGTAGTATGAGAGGGAGGGCCAATGAGCAGTTCTTC.

Worth noting for this clonotype: The missing conserved phenylalanine or tryptophan at the end of this CDR3 makes a read error likely. The V gene is TRBV29-1, the J gene TRBJ2-3, with 7 bases that match TRBD2. CDR1 SQVTM and CDR2 ANQGSEA come from the germline V gene. The CDR3 runs 15 residues. The CDR3 bases are TGCTGCGTAGAGAATGCGGGAGTGAGGACAGATACGCAGTATCTT. It is translated as CCVENAGVRTDTQYL.

Comments on this clonotype: A read error is likely, as this CDR3 ends without the conserved phenylalanine or tryptophan. This rearrangement joins TRBV20-1 to TRBJ2-7, with 7 bases identical to TRBD1. This CDR3 is built from 13 residues. Germline-derived CDR1 and CDR2 are DFQATT and SNEGSKA (reference sequence). The CDR3 region is CNALRDSTYEQYL. The CDR3 coding sequence is TGCAATGCTCTCCGGGACAGCACCTACGAGCAGTACCTC.

On this clonotype itself: Here the CDR3 omits its conserved ending phenylalanine or tryptophan, so a read error is the likely source. The chain uses TRBV6-2 or TRBV6-3 and TRBJ2-7; TRBD1 aligns across 8 bases. Germline V lookup: CDR1 MNHEY, CDR2 SVGEGT. The CDR3 length is 14 residues. Germline trimming cut 10 bases from V and 5 bases from J; bases unmatched to any gene: 13. The CDR3 DNA sequence: TGTGCCAACAGCCTCCTGGACAGGGCCCACGAGCAGTACTAC. Translated, it gives CANSLLDRAHEQYY.

Comment on this clonotype: The junction departs from the called germline gene at one end, perhaps through a read error. The chain links TRBV28 to TRBJ2-7; D remains unclear. Germline lookup yields CDR1 MDHEN and CDR2 SYDVKM. The CDR3 has 16 residues. CDR3 in amino acids: CASSPPFGGRAYKQYF. As DNA, the CDR3 is TGTGCCAGCAGTCCCCCCTTCGGCGGTAGGGCCTACAAGCAGTACTTC. Filled out from reference TRBV28 and TRBJ2-7, the complete variable domain reads DVKVTQSSRYLVKRTGEKVFLECVQDMDHENMFWYRQDPGLGLRLIYFSYDVKMKEKGDIPEGYSVSREKKERFSLILESASTNQTSMYLCASSPPFGGRAYKQYFGPGTRLTVT.

The rearrangement joins TRBV5-6 to TRBJ2-3; no reliable D call. Germline V gene lookup returns CDR1 SGHDT and CDR2 YYEEEE. Trimming stripped 8 bases from V and 6 bases from J, with 16 bases between. The CDR3 totals 13 residues. CDR3 nucleotides: TGTGCCAGTAGCCGAGACACTCGGGATACGCAGTATTTT. This gives the protein CASSRDTRDTQYF.